This paragraph reports one T cell receptor beta chain. Its antigen is undetermined. A multiplex PCR was run with 60 Vbeta primers and 13 Jbeta primers. The table came from immunoSEQ multiplex PCR; TCRdb's copy has only in-frame clones and leaves some out. Of some 270,000 clones listed, approximately 80% were seen once; the top ten hold more than 0.3%. Unmatched junction bases numbered 4, after V lost 5 bases and J lost 5 bases. Germline V gives CDR1 MNHEY, CDR2 SMNVEV (reference sequence). The CDR3 has 14 residues. The record originates from a study of cytomegalovirus exposure and HLA in healthy donors. Findings and caveats of the study: As a later analysis showed, a missense DCLRE1C variant was linked to trimming of TCR beta V- and J-genes. For most TCR sequences rarity was the rule, although some public TCRs occurred in many donors. The authors assumed roughly uniform sequencing depth across donors for presence/absence analyses.

This receptor was identified in a girl aged 2 to 9 in good health and CMV-seronegative. The chain carries TRBV27 and TRBJ1-5, with 9 positions matching TRBD1. Input material: PBMCs. CDR3: CASSPQGADQPQHF. The CDR3, as DNA: TGTGCCAGCAGTCCACAGGGGGCAGATCAGCCCCAGCATTTT.